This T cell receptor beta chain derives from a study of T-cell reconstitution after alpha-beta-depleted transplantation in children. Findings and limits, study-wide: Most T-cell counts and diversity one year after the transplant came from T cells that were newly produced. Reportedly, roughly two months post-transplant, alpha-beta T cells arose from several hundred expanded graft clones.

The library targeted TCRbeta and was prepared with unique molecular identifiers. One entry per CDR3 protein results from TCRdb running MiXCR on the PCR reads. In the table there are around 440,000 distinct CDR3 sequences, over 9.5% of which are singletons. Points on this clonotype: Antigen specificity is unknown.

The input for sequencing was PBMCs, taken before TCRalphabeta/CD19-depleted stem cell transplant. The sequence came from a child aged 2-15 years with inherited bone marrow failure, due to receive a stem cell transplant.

This chain's CDR3 is CASTHGGDYNEQFF. CDR3 DNA sequence: TGTGCCAGCACCCACGGGGGGGATTACAATGAGCAGTTCTTC. J is TRBJ2-1 and V is TRBV6-2 or TRBV6-3, with 8 bases aligning to TRBD2. Losses at the gene ends were 7 bases for V and 4 bases for J; bases not matched to a gene: 6. Germline CDR1 is MNHEY and CDR2 is SVGEGT. The CDR3 extends over 14 amino acids.